This T cell receptor beta chain was profiled in a study of blood T cell repertoires in COVID-19. Study information: Acute and convalescent COVID-19 specimens originated in the United States, Italy and Spain. PBMCs, B-cell-depleted T cells, or T cells were the source of the cDNA or gDNA that made up the material.

Under the authors' procedure: Estimated nucleated cell counts came from reference gene primer amplification. This table comes from immunoSEQ multiplex PCR, and its TCRdb copy is limited to in-frame clones, with some not included. Clone size and V and J calls were adopted from that table, with D and trimming inferred from the DNA. The data show roughly 430,000 clones, 88% seen once. Categorization into cohorts depended on clinical history that participants reported. The CDR3 covers 24 residues. Trimming took 0 bases from V and 5 from J, leaving 38 bases between them. The V gene's germline CDR1 is SGHDN and CDR2 FVKESK.

The sequence was obtained from a middle-aged woman with acute COVID-19. This chain uses TRBV14 with TRBJ2-1; a possible D gene is TRBD1 (7 bases). The sequencing input was PBMCs or T cells enriched from blood (not recorded which). This CDR3 reads CASSQDPSHRGLDLEPLWDNEQFF. In nucleotides, the CDR3 is TGTGCCAGCAGCCAAGATCCGTCCCACAGGGGACTTGACCTAGAGCCACTTTGGGACAATGAGCAGTTCTTC.